This passage covers 5 T cell receptor beta chains from one sample sequenced in a study of a mutant IDH1 vaccine in newly diagnosed glioma. Using immunoSEQ multiplex PCR, the repertoire was profiled, and TCRdb retains in-frame clones only, with some absent. The sample includes about 26,000 clones, under 85% of them seen just once. Their cognate antigens are unknown. Time point meaning: week 5, during vaccination. Each dose of the vaccine consisted of 300 ug of mutant IDH1 20-mer peptide, with topical imiquimod. The specimen comprised PBMCs, sampled from a glioma patient whose treatment included an IDH1 peptide vaccine. The receptors come from a man in his forties with glioma. Some clones in this sample may be carry-over from other donors' samples.

This chain connects TRBV5-1 to TRBJ2-3; tentatively, D is TRBD1 or TRBD2 (5 bases each). Germline loops: CDR1 SGHRS, CDR2 YFSETQ. V was pared by 3 bases and J by 5 bases, with 16 bases between. This CDR3 comprises 15 residues. CDR3 DNA: TGCGCCAGCAGCTGGTCCGGGACCGGGAAAGATACGCAGTATTTT. Translation: CASSWSGTGKDTQYF.

This chain links TRBV5-1 with TRBJ2-5; D remains unclear. CDR1 is SGHRS, CDR2 YFSETQ, per germline. The CDR3 has 12 residues. V lost 4 bases, J lost 0 bases, and 4 bases lay in between. The CDR3 region has the DNA TGCGCCAGCAGCGTCGACCAAGAGACCCAGTACTTC. Translating gives CASSVDQETQYF. Drawing the rest from reference TRBV5-1 and TRBJ2-5, the complete variable domain is KAGVTQTPRYLIKTRGQQVTLSCSPISGHRSVSWYQQTPGQGLQFLFEYFSETQRNKGNFPGRFSGRQFSNSRSEMNVSTLELGDSALYLCASSVDQETQYFGPGTRLLVL.

CDR3 sequence: CASSDVSGNTIYF. In DNA, the CDR3 is TGTGCCAGTAGTGACGTTTCTGGAAACACCATATATTTT. V gene TRBV19 combines with J gene TRBJ1-3; no clear D. Germline loops: CDR1 LNHDA, CDR2 SQIVND (reference sequence). The CDR3 has 13 amino acids. V lost 5 bases, J lost 1 base, and 6 bases lay in between.

The chain links TRBV18 to TRBJ1-3; D remains unclear. The CDR3 consists of 11 residues. Germline values: CDR1 KGHSH, CDR2 LQKENI. V lost 4 bases and J 6 bases, leaving 4 bases between the germline ends. The DNA of the CDR3 is TGTGCCAGCTCACAGGAAAACACCATATATTTT. Its translation: CASSQENTIYF.

The chain couples TRBV5-1 to TRBJ2-1; 11 bases agree with TRBD2. V was pared by 4 bases and J by 12 bases, with 9 bases of the junction left unmatched. This CDR3 contains 14 residues. Germline lookup yields CDR1 SGHRS and CDR2 YFSETQ. CDR3 amino acids: CASSPPGLAGRQFF. CDR3 nucleotides: TGCGCCAGCAGCCCACCCGGACTAGCGGGTAGGCAGTTCTTC.